This TCR beta chain was sequenced during a study of cytomegalovirus exposure and HLA in healthy donors. Study findings and constraints: Roughly even sequencing depth across donors was the assumption behind the presence/absence analyses. An ancestry cluster, one associated with Asian ancestry, reportedly showed fewer N-insertions than the roughly 670-donor mean in a later analysis. Later analysis suggested links between common viral pathogens and several top significant clusters.

Comments on this clone: Its specificity is unknown.

CDR1 SGHAT and CDR2 FQDESV come from the germline V gene (reference sequence). This CDR3 contains 14 residues. V was cut by 4 bases and J by 5 bases, with 14 bases left in between. The PCR had 60 Vbeta and 13 Jbeta primers. Assay used: immunoSEQ multiplex PCR; TCRdb lists only in-frame clones, some missing. Its table records 130,000 to 150,000 clones. The donors were healthy bone marrow donors. What was sequenced was PBMCs. The chain uses TRBV11-1 and TRBJ1-2, with no clear D. The clonotype originates from a man between 40 and 49 years old in good health and CMV-seronegative. This CDR3 reads CASSSGPPGYGYTF. CDR3 DNA: TGTGCCAGCAGCTCCGGTCCCCCGGGGTATGGCTACACCTTC.